This T cell receptor beta chain was captured by sequencing in a study of T cells in Graves' hyperthyroidism and ophthalmopathy. The wider study: The initial diagnosis was the point when peripheral blood was collected, ahead of any treatment.

Comment on this clonotype: Its antigen is unidentified.

Germline CDR1 reads DFQATT; CDR2 reads SNEGSKA (reference sequence). The V and J ends lost 0 bases and 7 bases respectively, with 15 bases between them. This CDR3 has 15 residues. Newly diagnosed hyperthyroidism, duration under 2 months, in patients aged 18 to 65. Fresh peripheral blood, under 11 ml, yielded the PBMCs. RNA transcripts served as the template for amplifying TCR beta CDR3 regions. The TCR CDR3 was amplified in a first-round RT-PCR using the HTBI primer set. TCRdb processed the multiplex PCR reads anew with MiXCR; each CDR3 protein has one entry. The sample contains about 160,000 distinct CDR3 sequences, roughly 9.4% of which appear only once. Study observations and caveats: Patients with ophthalmopathy were separated from those with stable hyperthyroidism by a 13 V-J model.

The origin of this receptor is a young woman with Graves' hyperthyroidism that later progressed to Graves' ophthalmopathy. The chain links TRBV20-1 to TRBJ1-4; D gene unclear. Sequences were obtained from blood. DNA for the CDR3: TGCAGTGCTAGAGATGCCAGAGCCTCGGGTGAAAAACTGTTTTTT. This codes for CSARDARASGEKLFF.